These 9 T cell receptor beta chains came from one sample sequenced in a study of tumor-infiltrating lymphocytes in primary liver carcinoma. Bulk tissue was left unsorted, and RNA and DNA were co-extracted from roughly 20-30 mg of it. Total RNA (roughly 530 ng) served as template for TCR beta cDNA synthesis primed by a constant-region primer. Slightly modified ARM-PCR served as the procedure for the TCR beta libraries. These libraries came from three rounds of nested multiplex PCR. With TRBV1-TRBV30 forward primers and a C-beta reverse primer, the first two PCR rounds were run for roughly 10 cycles each. TCRdb called the multiplex PCR reads again in MiXCR, with one record for every CDR3 protein. The sample lists about 75,000 distinct CDR3 sequences, approximately 70% occurring once. Sequenced material: tumor-adjacent normal liver tissue. The receptors originated from a man in his forties with primary liver carcinoma and hepatitis B virus infection.

With regard to this clonotype: Just one base apart from a much larger clone, this may be a read error. This chain links TRBV5-1 with TRBJ2-2; D not resolved. Germline CDR1 reads SGHRS; CDR2 reads YFSETQ. This CDR3 contains 13 residues. The CDR3 DNA sequence: TGCGCCAGCAACTTGGTGATCACCGGGGAGCTGTTTTTT. Protein product: CASNLVITGELFF.

On this clonotype: One end of the junction is discordant with germline, which a read error may explain. This chain connects TRBV5-6 to TRBJ2-1, with 7 positions matching TRBD2. Germline loops: CDR1 SGHDT, CDR2 YYEEEE. This CDR3 is 17 amino acids long. CDR3 nucleotides: TGTGCCAGCAACCCCGACCGGACTAGAGTGTCCTACAATGAGCATTTCTTC. Translation gives CASNPDRTRVSYNEHFF.

This clonotype was recorded a few times. This rearrangement joins TRBV11-1 to TRBJ2-5; D may correspond to TRBD1 or TRBD2 (6 bases each). The CDR3 loop spans 14 amino acids. The germline gives CDR1 SGHAT, CDR2 FQDESV (reference sequence). Trimming left V 3 bases short and J 5 bases short, with 13 bases between. The CDR3 loop reads CASSFNRGQETQYF. The CDR3 coding sequence is TGTGCCAGCAGCTTTAACCGGGGGCAGGAGACCCAGTACTTC.

As to this clonotype: A much larger clonotype is one base distant, so this may be a read error. This chain joins TRBV29-1 and TRBJ1-1; D is unclear. CDR3 length equals 15 residues. V dropped 4 bases and J dropped 0 bases, with 15 bases sitting between them. Germline V gene lookup returns CDR1 SQVTM and CDR2 ANQGSEA. CDR3 in DNA: TGCAGCGTTGCCCCGGGATGGGAAATGAACACTGAAGCTTTCTTT. Protein product: CSVAPGWEMNTEAFF.

As concerns this clonotype: A read error may produce the germline difference seen at one junction end. V usage is TRBV11-2 and J usage is TRBJ2-1; D is ambiguous. Germline V gene data show CDR1 as SGHAT and CDR2 as FQNNGV. The length of the CDR3 is 13 residues. The DNA for the CDR3 is TGTGCCAGCAGGTTTGACGCTAACTATGAGCCGTTCTTC. This encodes CASRFDANYEPFF.

As regards this clonotype: The CDR3 carries no conserved terminal phenylalanine or tryptophan, so it likely arises from a read error. This rearrangement joins TRBV6-2 or TRBV6-3 to TRBJ1-5, with D possibly matching TRBD1 (6 bases). This CDR3 has 14 amino acids. Per the germline V gene, CDR1 is MNHEY and CDR2 is SVGEGT. The CDR3 DNA reads TGTGCCAGCAGTTTGGGACAAGGCAATCAACCCCAGCATTAT. Translating it yields CASSLGQGNQPQHY.

The chain uses TRBV29-1 and TRBJ2-7; 7 bases map to TRBD2. V gave up 5 bases and J gave up 13 bases; unmatched junction bases: 14. The CDR3 sequence is 12 residues long. Per germline, CDR1 SQVTM and CDR2 ANQGSEA. The CDR3 DNA is TGCAGCGTTCATCAGGGAGGGAACGAGCGATACTTC. Amino acid sequence: CSVHQGGNERYF.

Notes on this clonotype: The junction differs from germline at one of its ends, possibly a read error. This sequence joins TRBV12-3 or TRBV12-4 and TRBJ1-2; possible D gene TRBD1, 5 bases. The CDR3 has 14 residues. CDR3 in DNA: TGTGTCAGCAGTTTAAGGGGCGTCGACCATGGCTACACCTTC. This codes for CVSSLRGVDHGYTF.

A remark on this clonotype: A read error may produce the germline difference seen at one junction end. The CDR3 nucleotides are TGTGCCGGCAGCCATGGGGACTTTTACAATGAGCAGTTCTTC. Protein sequence: CAGSHGDFYNEQFF. This chain links TRBV4-2 with TRBJ2-1, with TRBD2 as a possible D gene (6 bases). The CDR3 extends over 14 amino acids. Per germline, CDR1 LGHNA and CDR2 YNFKEQ.